The 22 T cell receptor beta chains below were found in one sample sequenced in a study of cytomegalovirus exposure and HLA in healthy donors. In the PCR, 60 Vbeta and 13 Jbeta primers were used. Sequencing used immunoSEQ multiplex PCR; TCRdb keeps in-frame clones, though not all of them. The sample totals roughly 79,000 clones; its top ten clones hold approximately 4.2%. Sequencing was carried out using PBMCs. The receptors here all came from a man aged 25 to 40 in good health and CMV-seronegative.

V and J are TRBV10-3 and TRBJ2-7, with 7 nucleotides matching TRBD2. The trim removed 2 bases at V and 3 bases at J, leaving 1 base unmatched. This CDR3 has 13 amino acids. Germline-derived CDR1 and CDR2 are ENHRY and SYGVKD. The CDR3: CAISEGLGYEQYF. The DNA of the CDR3 is TGTGCCATCAGTGAGGGACTAGGCTACGAGCAGTACTTC.

V and J are TRBV5-6 and TRBJ1-1; 7 positions agree with TRBD1. V lost 2 bases, J lost 5 bases, and 12 bases stayed unmatched. The CDR3 is 16 amino acids. The germline gives CDR1 SGHDT, CDR2 YYEEEE. The CDR3 nucleotides are TGTGCCAGCAGCTTTGGGGACAGTCGAGGGTTGACTGAAGCTTTCTTT. This sequence encodes CASSFGDSRGLTEAFF. Full variable domain (missing parts from reference TRBV5-6 and TRBJ1-1): DAGVTQSPTHLIKTRGQQVTLRCSPKSGHDTVSWYQQALGQGPQFIFQYYEEEERQRGNFPDRFSGHQFPNYSSELNVNALLLGDSALYLCASSFGDSRGLTEAFFGQGTRLTVV.

This sequence joins TRBV5-4 and TRBJ2-5; maybe TRBD2 (6 bases). The germline V and J ends were trimmed by 7 bases and 1 base, with 11 bases remaining between them. The CDR3 spans 13 residues. The V gene's germline CDR1 is SGHNT and CDR2 YYREEE (reference sequence). The DNA of the CDR3 is TGTGCCAGCTCGCGGGGACCCCAAGAGACCCAGTACTTC. It yields the protein CASSRGPQETQYF. The variable domain in full, completed from reference TRBV5-4 and TRBJ2-5, reads ETGVTQSPTHLIKTRGQQVTLRCSSQSGHNTVSWYQQALGQGPQFIFQYYREEENGRGNFPPRFSGLQFPNYSSELNVNALELDDSALYLCASSRGPQETQYFGPGTRLLVL.

A word on this clone: The junction and the germline gene differ at one end; a read error may be behind it. V is TRBV5-6 and J is TRBJ1-2; a possible D gene is TRBD1 (6 bases). The CDR3 length is 12 residues. The V gene's germline CDR1 is SGHDT and CDR2 YYEEEE. CDR3 region: CASSPTRGGERF. For the CDR3, the DNA is TGTGCCAGCAGCCCTACCAGGGGCGGAGAACGCTTC.

This rearrangement joins TRBV30 to TRBJ1-2; 7 bases match TRBD1. This CDR3 contains 15 residues. Germline CDR1 and CDR2: GTSNPN and SVGIG (reference sequence). V dropped 4 bases and J dropped 0; count of bases not matched to a gene: 8. Here the CDR3 DNA reads TGTGCCTGGAAGATCGCGCAGGGGGCTAACTATGGCTACACCTTC. Its protein is CAWKIAQGANYGYTF. Supplemented by reference TRBV30 and TRBJ1-2, the full variable domain reads SQTIHQWPATLVQPVGSPLSLECTVEGTSNPNLYWYRQAAGRGLQLLFYSVGIGQISSEVPQNLSASRPQDRQFILSSKKLLLSDSGFYLCAWKIAQGANYGYTFGSGTRLTVV.

The rearrangement joins TRBV25-1 to TRBJ1-4; D is ambiguous. Per germline, CDR1 MGHDK and CDR2 SYGVNS. There are 11 residues in the CDR3. The ends were cut back, 4 bases at V and 13 bases at J, with 10 bases in the middle. CDR3 sequence reads: CASSAASGLFF. CDR3 coding DNA: TGTGCCAGCAGTGCAGCCAGCGGACTGTTTTTT.

The chain recombines TRBV4-2 with TRBJ1-4; no reliable D call. V was trimmed by 4 bases and J by 8 bases, leaving 17 bases between them. This CDR3 spans 15 amino acids. Germline V lookup: CDR1 LGHNA, CDR2 YNFKEQ. In nucleotides, the CDR3 is TGTGCCAGCAGCCCCGGCCAAATTTGGAGAGAAAAACTGTTTTTT. Amino acid sequence: CASSPGQIWREKLFF.

The chain combines TRBV6-1 with TRBJ2-1; D might be TRBD2 (5 bases). Germline CDR1 is MNHNS and CDR2 is SASEGT. The CDR3 sequence is 15 residues long. V dropped 2 bases and J dropped 4 bases, with 12 bases sitting between them. The CDR3 sequence: CASSELAIAYNEQFF. CDR3 nucleotides: TGTGCCAGCAGTGAACTAGCTATTGCTTACAATGAGCAGTTCTTC.

This chain uses TRBV19 with TRBJ1-1; perhaps TRBD1 as D (5 bases). CDR3 size: 13 residues. Germline assignment: CDR1 LNHDA and CDR2 SQIVND (reference sequence). Trimming stripped 8 bases from V and 3 bases from J, with 13 bases between. The chain's CDR3 is CASGSPGYTEAFF. The CDR3 DNA reads TGTGCCAGTGGATCTCCAGGGTACACTGAAGCTTTCTTT.

The CDR3 DNA reads as TGTGCCATCAGTGAGTCTCTCACAGGGGAAAATTCACCCCTCCACTTT. This sequence encodes CAISESLTGENSPLHF. The chain employs TRBV10-3 and TRBJ1-6, with 7 bases identical to TRBD1. Trimming cost V 0 bases and J 7 bases; bases outside gene matches: 6. Germline CDR1 ENHRY, CDR2 SYGVKD. The CDR3 length is 16 residues.

V usage is TRBV5-6 and J usage is TRBJ2-5; TRBD1 aligns across 9 bases. The CDR3 runs to 15 residues. The V gene end was trimmed by 3 bases and the J gene end by 4 bases; junction bases not matched to a gene: 7. Germline CDR1 and CDR2: SGHDT and YYEEEE. DNA for the CDR3: TGTGCCAGCAGCTGGGGGACAGGGCCGCCAGAGACCCAGTACTTC. Translating it yields CASSWGTGPPETQYF.

As concerns this clone: At one end the junction does not follow the germline gene, possibly because of a read error. The V gene is TRBV18, the J gene TRBJ2-5, with 10 bases aligning to TRBD2. Germline V CDR1 and CDR2: KGHSH, LQKENI. CDR3 length: 15 amino acids. The CDR3 DNA reads TGTGCCAGCTCACCACGACTAGCGGGCGAAGAGGCCCAGTACTTC. Translated, it gives CASSPRLAGEEAQYF.

The chain links TRBV28 to TRBJ2-7; 7 bases agree with TRBD1. In germline, CDR1 is MDHEN, CDR2 SYDVKM. The CDR3 runs 14 residues. Trimming took 2 bases from V and 2 from J; bases not matched to a gene: 3. The CDR3 spells CASSLPGQTYEQYF. For the CDR3, the DNA is TGTGCCAGCAGTTTACCGGGACAGACCTACGAGCAGTACTTC.

The chain is built from TRBV6-5 and TRBJ1-1; the match to TRBD1 covers 7 bases. Germline lookup yields CDR1 MNHEY and CDR2 SVGAGI. Trimming at V came to 6 bases and at J to 8 bases, leaving 6 bases not matched to a gene. CDR3 length equals 12 residues. The CDR3 DNA reads as TGTGCCAGCAGCCTTAGGACAGGAGAAGCTTTCTTT. The encoded protein is CASSLRTGEAFF.

The gene calls are TRBV7-6 and TRBJ2-2; a possible D gene is TRBD1 (6 bases). The CDR3 spans 14 residues. V was trimmed by 6 bases and J by 1 base, leaving 9 bases between them. The germline gives CDR1 SGHVS, CDR2 FNYEAQ. CDR3 loop: CASRETGNTGELFF. The CDR3 nucleotides read TGTGCCAGCAGGGAGACAGGGAACACCGGGGAGCTGTTTTTT. Supplemented by reference TRBV7-6 and TRBJ2-2, the full variable domain reads GAGVSQSPRYKVTKRGQDVALRCDPISGHVSLYWYRQALGQGPEFLTYFNYEAQQDKSGLPNDRFSAERPEGSISTLTIQRTEQRDSAMYRCASRETGNTGELFFGEGSRLTVL.

This rearrangement joins TRBV5-6 to TRBJ2-7, with 8 positions matching TRBD1. V lost 2 bases and J lost 3; bases outside the gene matches: 4. This CDR3 is built from 14 residues. CDR1 SGHDT and CDR2 YYEEEE come from the germline V gene. The CDR3 nucleotides are TGTGCCAGCAGCTTTTGGACAGGGAGCTACGAGCAGTACTTC. It codes for CASSFWTGSYEQYF.

The chain has TRBV6-6 and TRBJ1-2; D is ambiguous. The CDR3 length is 12 residues. Germline assignment: CDR1 MNHNY and CDR2 SVGAGI (reference sequence). Trimming shortened V by 0 bases and J by 8 bases, and 7 bases separated the two germline ends. The CDR3 is CASSYSMGGYTF. In nucleotides, the CDR3 is TGTGCCAGCAGTTACTCGATGGGCGGCTACACCTTC.

The chain links TRBV5-4 to TRBJ2-7; TRBD1 agrees at 8 bases. The V gene's germline CDR1 is SGHNT and CDR2 YYREEE (reference sequence). The CDR3 totals 13 residues. V lost 3 bases, J lost 6 bases, and 5 bases stayed unmatched. CDR3 bases: TGTGCCAGCAGCTCGGACAGGGAGCGCGAGCAGTACTTC. Translation: CASSSDREREQYF.

The gene calls are TRBV13 and TRBJ1-5; tentatively, D is TRBD1 (6 bases). The CDR3 is 12 residues long. Trimming took off 5 bases at V and 6 bases at J, with 8 bases between the two ends. CDR1 and CDR2 (germline): PRHDT, FYEKMQ (reference sequence). CDR3 coding DNA: TGTGCCAGCAGCCTCAGGGGTCAGCCCCAGCATTTT. Translated: CASSLRGQPQHF.

V gene TRBV9 combines with J gene TRBJ2-1; 12 positions agree with TRBD2. Unmatched junction bases numbered 6, after V lost 0 bases and J lost 8 bases. This CDR3 is built from 16 residues. The V gene's germline CDR1 is SGDLS and CDR2 YYNGEE. The CDR3 spells CASSVGTSGISYEQFF. CDR3 in DNA: TGTGCCAGCAGCGTAGGGACTAGCGGGATCTCCTATGAGCAGTTCTTC.

V is TRBV9 and J is TRBJ1-3; possible D gene TRBD1, 6 bases. Per germline, CDR1 SGDLS and CDR2 YYNGEE. This CDR3 contains 15 residues. Trimming took 4 bases from V and 1 from J, leaving 12 bases between them. CDR3 DNA: TGTGCCAGCAGCACCGGACAGTTTTCTGGAAACACCATATATTTT. As protein: CASSTGQFSGNTIYF.

In the case of this clone: One junction end disagrees with the germline gene, perhaps due to a read error. The CDR3, as DNA: TGTGCCAGCAGCCCGTGGACGGGGTGGGGGGAAGGTCTCTTT. Translation gives CASSPWTGWGEGLF. The V gene is TRBV7-9, the J gene TRBJ1-1; TRBD1 is a possible D gene (5 bases). Germline V gene sequence: CDR1 SEHNR, CDR2 FQNEAQ (reference sequence). The CDR3 totals 14 residues.